This T cell receptor (beta chain) was sequenced for a study of T-cell memory formation after mild COVID-19. 5'RACE primed at constant segments yielded TCR alpha and TCR beta cDNA libraries bearing sample barcodes and UMIs. Each CDR3 protein is one row after TCRdb ran MiXCR on the 5' RACE reads. The sample records around 320,000 distinct CDR3 sequences, around 19% being singletons. V lost 11 bases to trimming and J lost 8 bases, with 21 bases between them. The CDR3 is 14 amino acids. The rearrangement links TRBV23-1 to TRBJ1-4, with D perhaps matching TRBD1 (5 bases). TRBV23-1 is assigned to the ORF class and has an uncertain function. Specimen: PBMCs or a T cell subset sorted from them (not recorded which). The receptor was isolated from a man younger than 30 who had mild COVID-19 (a few samples of this study predate the infection). Cell type and time point are not known. This chain's CDR3 is CAGTQDSRGEKLFF. In DNA form, the CDR3 reads TGCGCCGGAACCCAAGACAGTCGGGGAGAAAAACTGTTTTTT.